This T cell receptor beta chain was recorded in a study of metastatic and nonmetastatic thyroid tumors. Study information: Repertoires from malignant and benign thyroid patients were compared across blood and tumor or nodule tissue.

To note about this clone: At one of its ends the junction is not consistent with the germline gene, which may arise from a read error.

The CDR3 is made up of 15 amino acids. Germline V gene data show CDR1 as SGHRS and CDR2 as YFSETQ. TCRdb reanalyzed the PCR reads via MiXCR. This sample has 15,000 to 20,000 clones, with 30% to 35% found just once. Ahead of thyroid surgery, no patient had received treatment of any kind. The source is a female donor with papillary thyroid cancer or a benign thyroid nodule (not recorded which). Some clones in this sample may be carry-over from other donors' samples. Sequenced: blood. This chain uses TRBV5-1 with TRBJ2-1, with 9 bases identical to TRBD1. CDR3 DNA: TGCACCAGCAGGAGTCGCCGGACAGGGGTCAATGAGCAGTTCTTC. Translation: CTSRSRRTGVNEQFF.